The clone carrying this TCR beta chain was detected only once. Its antigen remains unidentified. These data originate in a study of T cells in localized non-small cell lung cancer. Study-wide findings and caveats: For the top 100 tumor clones, a median about 60 also appeared in adjacent lung.

Germline V gene data show CDR1 as SGHNT and CDR2 as YENEEA. V was pared by 0 bases and J by 5 bases, with 5 bases between. CDR3 length: 12 amino acids. TCRdb keeps only in-frame clones here, not all; method: immunoSEQ multiplex PCR. The sample yields 75,000 to 95,000 clones, 87% seen once. This TCR came from a man aged 35-69 years with stage I squamous cell lung carcinoma. The sequencing used peripheral blood, collected before any cancer treatment. This chain joins TRBV11-3 and TRBJ2-7; no clear D. CDR3 amino acids: CASSLDRDEQYF. The CDR3 DNA follows: TGTGCCAGCAGCTTAGATCGGGACGAGCAGTACTTC.